This TCR beta chain was documented in a study of blood T cell repertoires in COVID-19. Which cohort a participant joined came from the clinical history participants gave. Original methodology: How many nucleated cells were present was estimated from reference gene primer amplification. TCRdb's table, derived via immunoSEQ multiplex PCR, lists solely in-frame clones and lacks some. That table is the source of V, J and clone size, and D and trimming were worked out from the DNA. Of 400,000 to 500,000 clones listed, roughly 90% are singletons. The sample holds a few counts of this clone. This clonotype was sampled from a woman aged 40 to 55 who had recovered from COVID-19. Sequencing used PBMCs or T cells enriched from blood (not recorded which).

The CDR3 bases are TGTGCCAGCAGCTTAGAGGCACAGGGAGATTATGGCTACACCTTC. Its translation is CASSLEAQGDYGYTF. The V call is TRBV7-2, the J call TRBJ1-2; maybe TRBD1 (6 bases). V was clipped by 1 base and J by 5 bases, with 14 bases between them. The germline gives CDR1 SGHTA, CDR2 FQGNSA. The CDR3 consists of 15 residues. Full variable domain (missing parts from reference TRBV7-2 and TRBJ1-2): GAGVSQSPSNKVTEKGKDVELRCDPISGHTALYWYRQSLGQGLEFLIYFQGNSAPDKSGLPSDRFSAERTGGSVSTLTIQRTQQEDSAVYLCASSLEAQGDYGYTFGSGTRLTVV.